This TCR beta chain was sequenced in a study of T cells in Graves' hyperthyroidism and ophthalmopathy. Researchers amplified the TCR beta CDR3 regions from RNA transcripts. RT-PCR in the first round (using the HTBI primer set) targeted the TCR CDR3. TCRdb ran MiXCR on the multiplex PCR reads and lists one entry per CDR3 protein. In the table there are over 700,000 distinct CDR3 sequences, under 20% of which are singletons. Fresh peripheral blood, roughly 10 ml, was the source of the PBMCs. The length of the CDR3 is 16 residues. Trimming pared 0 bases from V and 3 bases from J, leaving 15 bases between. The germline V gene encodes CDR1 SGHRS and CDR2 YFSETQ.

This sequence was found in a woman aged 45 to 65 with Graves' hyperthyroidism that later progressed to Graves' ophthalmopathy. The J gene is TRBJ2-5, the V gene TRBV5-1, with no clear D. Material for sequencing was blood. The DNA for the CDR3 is TGCGCCAGCAGCTTGGGCCTCGGGTCAGATGAAGAGACCCAGTACTTC. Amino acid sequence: CASSLGLGSDEETQYF.